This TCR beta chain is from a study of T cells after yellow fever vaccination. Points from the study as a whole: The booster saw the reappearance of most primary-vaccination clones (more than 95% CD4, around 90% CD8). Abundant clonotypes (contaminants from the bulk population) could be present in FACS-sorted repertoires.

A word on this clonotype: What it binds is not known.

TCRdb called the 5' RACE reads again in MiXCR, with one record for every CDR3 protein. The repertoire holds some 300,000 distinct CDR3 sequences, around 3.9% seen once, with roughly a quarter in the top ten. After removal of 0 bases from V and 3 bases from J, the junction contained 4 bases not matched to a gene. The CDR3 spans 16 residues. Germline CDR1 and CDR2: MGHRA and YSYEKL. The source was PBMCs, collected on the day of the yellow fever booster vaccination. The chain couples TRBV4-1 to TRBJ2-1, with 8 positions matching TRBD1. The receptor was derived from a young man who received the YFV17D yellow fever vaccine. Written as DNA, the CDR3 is TGCGCCAGCAGCCAAGATAGGGGACAGGTCTACAATGAGCAGTTCTTC. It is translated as CASSQDRGQVYNEQFF.